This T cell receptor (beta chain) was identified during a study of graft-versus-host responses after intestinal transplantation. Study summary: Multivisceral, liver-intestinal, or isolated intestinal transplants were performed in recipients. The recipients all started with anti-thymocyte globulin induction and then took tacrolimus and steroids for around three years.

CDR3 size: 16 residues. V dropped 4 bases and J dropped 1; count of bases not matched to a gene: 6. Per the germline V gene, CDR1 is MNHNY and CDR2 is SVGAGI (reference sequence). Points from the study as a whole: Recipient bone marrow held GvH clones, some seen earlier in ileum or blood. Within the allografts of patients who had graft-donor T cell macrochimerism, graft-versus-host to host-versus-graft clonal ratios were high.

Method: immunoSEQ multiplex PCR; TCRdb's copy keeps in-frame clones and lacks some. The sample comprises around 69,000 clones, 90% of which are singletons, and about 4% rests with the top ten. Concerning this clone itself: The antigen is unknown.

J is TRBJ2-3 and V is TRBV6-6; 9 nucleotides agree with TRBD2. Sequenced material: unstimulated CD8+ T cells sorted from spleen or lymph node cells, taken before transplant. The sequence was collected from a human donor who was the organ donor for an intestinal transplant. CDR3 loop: CASSSFERGGTDTQYF. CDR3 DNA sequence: TGTGCCAGCAGTTCCTTCGAGCGGGGGGGCACAGATACGCAGTATTTT.